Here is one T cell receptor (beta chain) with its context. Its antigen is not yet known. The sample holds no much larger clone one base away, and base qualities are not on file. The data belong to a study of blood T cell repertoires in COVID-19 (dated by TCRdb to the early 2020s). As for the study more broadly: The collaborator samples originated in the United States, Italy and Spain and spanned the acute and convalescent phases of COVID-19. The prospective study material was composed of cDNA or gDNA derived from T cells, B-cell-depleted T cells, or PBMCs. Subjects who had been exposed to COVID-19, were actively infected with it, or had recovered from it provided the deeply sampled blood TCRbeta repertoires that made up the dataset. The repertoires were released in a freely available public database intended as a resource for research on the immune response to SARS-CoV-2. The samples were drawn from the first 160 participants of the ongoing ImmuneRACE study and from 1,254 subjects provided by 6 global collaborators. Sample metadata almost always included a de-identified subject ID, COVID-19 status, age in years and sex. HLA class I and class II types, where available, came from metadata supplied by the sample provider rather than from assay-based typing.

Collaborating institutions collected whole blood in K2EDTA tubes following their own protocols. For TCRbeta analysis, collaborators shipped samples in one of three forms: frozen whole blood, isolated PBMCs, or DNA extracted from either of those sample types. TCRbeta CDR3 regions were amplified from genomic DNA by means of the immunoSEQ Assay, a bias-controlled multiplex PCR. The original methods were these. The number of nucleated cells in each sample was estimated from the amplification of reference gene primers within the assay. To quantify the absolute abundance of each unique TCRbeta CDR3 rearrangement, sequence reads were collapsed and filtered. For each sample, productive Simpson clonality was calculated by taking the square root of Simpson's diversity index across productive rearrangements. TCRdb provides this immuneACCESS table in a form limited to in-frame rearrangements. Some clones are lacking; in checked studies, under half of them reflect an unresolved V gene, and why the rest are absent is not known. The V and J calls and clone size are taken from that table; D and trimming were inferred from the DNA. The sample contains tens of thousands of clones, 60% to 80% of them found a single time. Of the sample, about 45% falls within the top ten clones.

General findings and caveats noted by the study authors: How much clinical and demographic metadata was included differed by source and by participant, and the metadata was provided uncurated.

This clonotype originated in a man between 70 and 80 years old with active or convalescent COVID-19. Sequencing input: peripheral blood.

The CDR3 protein: CASSPGSGIAVAKNIQYF. The nucleotide sequence reads as follows: TGTGCCAGTAGTCCCGGGTCGGGAATAGCGGTAGCCAAAAACATTCAGTACTTC. This sequence uses TRBV19 and TRBJ2-4; perhaps TRBD2 is the D gene, with 6 bases matching. V lost 5 bases and J lost 0 bases; the stretch between them is 20 bases long. As encoded in the germline V gene (reference sequence), CDR1 is LNHDA while CDR2 is SQIVND. The CDR3 runs 18 amino acids, cysteine and phenylalanine included. Only the CDR3 DNA is retained, 54 bases long and in frame from the first base.